A single sample is the source of the 30 T cell receptor beta chains below, sequenced in a study of early T cells in non-severe SARS-CoV-2 infection. MiXCR was run by TCRdb on the 5' RACE reads, yielding one entry per CDR3 protein. This sample carries under 100,000 distinct CDR3 sequences, roughly an eighth of them seen once, and the ten largest clones take around 1.5%. The specimen sequenced was whole blood. These receptors were taken from an adult who was a healthcare worker with PCR-confirmed SARS-CoV-2 infection or an uninfected control (not recorded which).

The V and J genes are TRBV12-3 or TRBV12-4 and TRBJ1-1; 8 positions agree with TRBD1. With 6 bases clipped from V and 7 bases from J, the junction kept 10 bases outside the gene matches. The CDR3 spans 14 residues. In DNA form, the CDR3 reads TGTGCCAGCAGAGGGGACGGGACAGGAGATGAAGCTTTCTTT. Translating it yields CASRGDGTGDEAFF.

This clonotype turned up a few times. V gene TRBV9 combines with J gene TRBJ1-2; D is undetermined. CDR1 is SGDLS and CDR2 is YYNGEE in the germline V gene. V was clipped by 1 base and J by 3 bases, with 4 bases between them. The CDR3 sequence is 12 residues long. CDR3 region: CASSVQDYGYTF. DNA of the CDR3: TGTGCCAGCAGCGTACAGGACTATGGCTACACCTTC.

This clonotype was recorded many times. The rearrangement links TRBV19 to TRBJ2-1; 7 positions agree with TRBD2. This CDR3 comprises 17 residues. The V gene's germline CDR1 is LNHDA and CDR2 SQIVND (reference sequence). V was pared by 5 bases and J by 9 bases, with 19 bases of the junction left unmatched. In DNA, the CDR3 is TGTGCCAGTAGTGCCGGGATTTCGGGGGGACGAGGAGGTGAGCAGTTCTTC. Protein product: CASSAGISGGRGGEQFF.

The gene calls are TRBV7-2 and TRBJ1-2, with 11 bases identical to TRBD1. Per the germline V gene, CDR1 is SGHTA and CDR2 is FQGNSA. V lost 0 bases to trimming and J lost 8 bases; unmatched junction nucleotides: 5. The CDR3 runs 15 residues. The CDR3 loop reads CASSLAGQGARGYTF. The CDR3 DNA follows: TGTGCCAGCAGCTTAGCCGGACAGGGGGCAAGGGGCTACACCTTC.

The rearrangement joins TRBV29-1 to TRBJ1-1; D is ambiguous. Germline V lookup: CDR1 SQVTM, CDR2 ANQGSEA. The CDR3 has 13 amino acids. V was shortened by 7 bases and J by 4 bases, with 16 bases between the two germline ends. CDR3 loop: CSARPSGATEAFF. The DNA of the CDR3 is TGCAGCGCCCGCCCATCGGGAGCCACTGAAGCTTTCTTT.

In this sample, this clonotype is medium-sized. The chain couples TRBV19 to TRBJ2-5; D perhaps matches TRBD2 (6 bases). The CDR3 spans 15 residues. Looked up from germline, CDR1 is LNHDA and CDR2 is SQIVND (reference sequence). The V gene lost 3 bases and the J gene lost 1 base, with 12 bases spanning the gap. The CDR3 DNA sequence: TGTGCCAGTAGTATGGGTCAGGGAGGCCAAGAGACCCAGTACTTC. This gives the protein CASSMGQGGQETQYF.

This clonotype was seen many times. The V gene is TRBV6-5, the J gene TRBJ1-3; 7 nucleotides match TRBD1. The V and J ends lost 5 bases and 1 base, in that order; junction bases with no gene match: 5. CDR3 size: 15 residues. CDR1 is MNHEY and CDR2 is SVGAGI in the germline V gene. The chain's CDR3 is CASSLQGLSGNTIYF. DNA for the CDR3: TGTGCCAGCAGTCTACAGGGGCTTTCTGGAAACACCATATATTTT.

The rearrangement links TRBV5-5 to TRBJ1-4; D may be TRBD1 (5 bases). Per germline, CDR1 SGHKS and CDR2 YYEKEE (reference sequence). The ends were cut back, 1 base at V and 4 bases at J, with 17 bases in the middle. This CDR3 has 17 amino acids. As DNA, the CDR3 is TGTGCCAGCAGCTTGACCCCTCCGTGGGGGGATAATGAAAAACTGTTTTTT. It specifies CASSLTPPWGDNEKLFF. The full variable domain, rest sourced from reference TRBV5-5 and TRBJ1-4, is DAGVTQSPTHLIKTRGQQVTLRCSPISGHKSVSWYQQVLGQGPQFIFQYYEKEERGRGNFPDRFSARQFPNYSSELNVNALLLGDSALYLCASSLTPPWGDNEKLFFGSGTQLSVL.

The sample holds many counts of this clonotype. This sequence joins TRBV28 and TRBJ1-1; D is undetermined. Trimming took off 6 bases at V and 1 base at J, with 9 bases between the two ends. CDR1 and CDR2 from the germline V gene are MDHEN and SYDVKM. The CDR3 runs 13 residues. The CDR3 loop is CASSLSTNTEAFF. As DNA, the CDR3 is TGTGCCAGCAGCCTCAGCACGAACACTGAAGCTTTCTTT.

In this sample, this clonotype turned up many times. The V and J genes are TRBV2 and TRBJ1-2; D gene ambiguous. Trimming shortened V by 7 bases and J by 0 bases, and 15 bases separated the two germline ends. This CDR3 contains 15 residues. In germline, CDR1 is SNHLY, CDR2 FYNNEI. In DNA, the CDR3 is TGTGCCAGCACTCGGGAAAAAAGGCCTAACTATGGCTACACCTTC. This encodes CASTREKRPNYGYTF.

This rearrangement joins TRBV29-1 to TRBJ2-3; no clear D gene. This CDR3 has 11 amino acids. V gave up 7 bases and J gave up 8 bases, with 13 bases separating them. Germline values: CDR1 SQVTM, CDR2 ANQGSEA. DNA of the CDR3: TGCAGCGCCGCCCTCCCCGGTACGCAGTATTTT. Translated: CSAALPGTQYF.

Comment on this clonotype: This could be a read error, since a much larger clone is one nucleotide away. V usage is TRBV19 and J usage is TRBJ2-5; D is unclear. Germline CDR1 LNHDA, CDR2 SQIVND (reference sequence). V was clipped by 6 bases and J by 5 bases, with 16 bases between them. The CDR3 is 14 residues long. The CDR3 loop is CASSMSPLAETQYF. The CDR3 nucleotides are TGTGCCAGTAGCATGAGCCCCCTGGCGGAGACCCAGTACTTC.

There are a few counts of this clonotype. The rearrangement uses TRBV5-5 and TRBJ2-7; D gene uncertain. The V end lost 0 bases, the J end lost 4 bases, and 8 bases lay between the germline ends. Germline lookup yields CDR1 SGHKS and CDR2 YYEKEE (reference sequence). The CDR3 contains 13 residues. For the CDR3, the DNA is TGTGCCAGCAGCTTGGGCAGTAAATACGAGCAGTACTTC. Translating gives CASSLGSKYEQYF.

The rearrangement links TRBV6-1 to TRBJ2-7; TRBD2 matches 7 bases. The V gene's germline CDR1 is MNHNS and CDR2 SASEGT. Trimming cost V 8 bases and J 3 bases; bases outside gene matches: 10. This CDR3 is 14 amino acids long. The CDR3 region has the DNA TGTGCCAGCGGACGCCAGCGGGGTTACTACGAGCAGTACTTC. This encodes CASGRQRGYYEQYF.

In this sample, this clonotype turned up many times. The DNA for the CDR3 is TGTGCCAGCAGTAGAGAGATCGGCCGGGAGACCCAGTACTTC. Translating it yields CASSREIGRETQYF. V and J are TRBV6-6 and TRBJ2-5; D remains unclear. The germline V and J ends were trimmed by 5 bases and 5 bases, with 15 bases remaining between them. The CDR3 length is 14 residues. Germline-derived CDR1 and CDR2 are MNHNY and SVGAGI (reference sequence).

This clonotype has more than one count but fewer than ten. This rearrangement joins TRBV20-1 to TRBJ1-1; TRBD1 matches 7 bases. V lost 5 bases, J lost 0 bases, and 9 bases stayed unmatched. Looked up from germline, CDR1 is DFQATT and CDR2 is SNEGSKA (reference sequence). The length of the CDR3 is 15 residues. The CDR3 bases are TGCAGTGCTTACCAGACAGGGCGGGTGAACACTGAAGCTTTCTTT. Encoded protein: CSAYQTGRVNTEAFF.

This chain joins TRBV6-5 and TRBJ1-3; 10 bases agree with TRBD1. Trimming took 5 bases from V and 1 from J; bases not matched to a gene: 2. Germline-derived CDR1 and CDR2 are MNHEY and SVGAGI. This CDR3 has 15 amino acids. The CDR3 DNA reads TGTGCCAGCAGTGAGGACAGGGGGTCTGGAAACACCATATATTTT. Its translation is CASSEDRGSGNTIYF.

The chain links TRBV18 to TRBJ1-1; the match to TRBD1 covers 9 bases. In germline, CDR1 is KGHSH, CDR2 LQKENI. After removal of 2 bases from V and 4 bases from J, the junction contained 11 bases not matched to a gene. The CDR3 covers 17 residues. Here the CDR3 reads CASSPVSMGQGGTEAFF. The CDR3 nucleotides read TGTGCCAGCTCACCAGTAAGTATGGGACAGGGCGGCACTGAAGCTTTCTTT.

This rearrangement joins TRBV4-1 to TRBJ1-1; 7 positions agree with TRBD1. The V segment lost 2 bases and the J segment 4 bases; nucleotides outside the gene matches: 7. The germline gives CDR1 MGHRA, CDR2 YSYEKL. The CDR3 consists of 15 residues. The CDR3 reads CASSQLTGAGTEAFF. The CDR3 DNA reads TGCGCCAGCAGCCAATTAACAGGGGCAGGCACTGAAGCTTTCTTT.

This clonotype was counted ten times or more. The gene calls are TRBV3-1 and TRBJ2-2; the match to TRBD2 covers 10 bases. V lost 0 bases and J lost 4; bases outside the gene matches: 5. This CDR3 is 17 amino acids long. Germline V gene lookup returns CDR1 LGHDT and CDR2 YNNKEL (reference sequence). CDR3 sequence (DNA): TGTGCCAGCAGCCAAGATTTCCGACTAGCGGGCACCGGGGAGCTGTTTTTT. Protein product: CASSQDFRLAGTGELFF.

This clonotype was counted at least ten times. This chain joins TRBV7-8 and TRBJ1-5, with D possibly matching TRBD1 (6 bases). This CDR3 spans 16 amino acids. V dropped 4 bases and J dropped 0 bases, with 13 bases sitting between them. Germline values: CDR1 SGHVS, CDR2 FQNEAQ. The CDR3 nucleotides read TGTGCCAGCAGCTCAGAGGGGGAGTATAGCAATCAGCCCCAGCATTTT. Translating gives CASSSEGEYSNQPQHF.

The chain couples TRBV11-2 to TRBJ2-1; 13 nucleotides agree with TRBD2. The CDR3 extends over 14 amino acids. Germline-derived CDR1 and CDR2 are SGHAT and FQNNGV. Trimming took 3 bases from V and 7 from J; bases not matched to a gene: 0. Here the CDR3 DNA reads TGTGCCAGCAGCTTGACTAGCGGGGGGAATGAGCAGTTCTTC. It codes for CASSLTSGGNEQFF.

The V and J genes are TRBV12-3 or TRBV12-4 and TRBJ1-2, with a weak D call TRBD1 (6 bases). The CDR3 covers 14 residues. Trimming shortened V by 5 bases and J by 0 bases, and 10 bases separated the two germline ends. CDR3 region: CASSTGRSNYGYTF. The DNA of the CDR3 is TGTGCCAGCAGTACAGGGAGATCTAACTATGGCTACACCTTC.

This sequence joins TRBV9 and TRBJ2-3; D gene ambiguous. Germline V lookup: CDR1 SGDLS, CDR2 YYNGEE. Trimming shortened V by 0 bases and J by 2 bases, and 13 bases separated the two germline ends. This CDR3 region has 16 residues. CDR3: CASSVGTGRVTDTQYF. CDR3 coding DNA: TGTGCCAGCAGCGTAGGGACGGGTCGGGTCACAGATACGCAGTATTTT.

The rearrangement uses TRBV30 and TRBJ2-5; unclear D gene. Looked up from germline, CDR1 is GTSNPN and CDR2 is SVGIG (reference sequence). V was trimmed by 4 bases and J by 5 bases, leaving 8 bases between them. This CDR3 contains 11 residues. CDR3 sequence reads: CAWIGRETQYF. CDR3 DNA sequence: TGTGCCTGGATAGGGCGGGAGACCCAGTACTTC. Combining the CDR3 with reference TRBV30 and TRBJ2-5 gives the whole variable domain SQTIHQWPATLVQPVGSPLSLECTVEGTSNPNLYWYRQAAGRGLQLLFYSVGIGQISSEVPQNLSASRPQDRQFILSSKKLLLSDSGFYLCAWIGRETQYFGPGTRLLVL.

This clonotype was counted many times. The chain carries TRBV7-9 and TRBJ2-3; D possibly corresponds to TRBD2 (6 bases). Germline values: CDR1 SEHNR, CDR2 FQNEAQ (reference sequence). V shed 2 bases and J shed 2 bases, with 14 bases lying between them. There are 16 residues in the CDR3. The CDR3 sequence: CASSLRGGVPTDTQYF. DNA of the CDR3: TGTGCCAGCAGCTTACGGGGAGGAGTTCCCACAGATACGCAGTATTTT.

This clonotype was observed a handful of times. The rearrangement joins TRBV12-3 or TRBV12-4 to TRBJ2-5; tentative D call: TRBD2 (6 bases). The CDR3 covers 14 residues. The ends were cut back, 4 bases at V and 5 bases at J, with 14 bases in the middle. The CDR3 DNA reads as TGTGCCAGCAGTTCGCAACTAGCTGGGGAGACCCAGTACTTC. This translates into CASSSQLAGETQYF.

The genes are TRBV7-3 and TRBJ2-1, with 10 nucleotides matching TRBD2. This CDR3 has 15 amino acids. The J segment lost 6 bases and the V segment lost 2 bases, leaving 4 bases of the junction unmatched. Germline V gives CDR1 SGHTA, CDR2 FQGTGA. CDR3 residues: CASSLELAGPNEQFF. The CDR3 DNA reads TGTGCCAGCAGCTTAGAACTAGCGGGGCCCAATGAGCAGTTCTTC.

There are many counts of this clonotype. This chain uses TRBV7-9 with TRBJ2-5; D may correspond to TRBD1 or TRBD2 (5 bases each). Trimming took 3 bases from V and 1 from J, leaving 12 bases between them. Germline CDR1 reads SEHNR; CDR2 reads FQNEAQ (reference sequence). CDR3 length equals 15 residues. The chain's CDR3 is CASSLPTGTQETQYF. CDR3 in DNA: TGTGCCAGCAGCTTGCCCACCGGGACCCAAGAGACCCAGTACTTC.

This chain links TRBV25-1 with TRBJ1-3, with D possibly TRBD1 on 6 matching bases. Germline assignment: CDR1 MGHDK and CDR2 SYGVNS. CDR3 size: 17 residues. Trimming pared 3 bases from V and 3 bases from J, leaving 18 bases between. Written as DNA, the CDR3 is TGTGCCAGCAGTGATTCTCAAACAGGGTCCCGTGGAAACACCATATATTTT. Amino acids: CASSDSQTGSRGNTIYF.